The 3 T cell receptor beta chains listed next were all sequenced from one sample in a study of CD8+CD57+ T cells in acquired aplastic anemia. Researchers used genomic DNA as the template to profile TCR beta VDJ and CDR3. TCRdb re-called the reads with MiXCR, one entry per CDR3 protein. The sample gives about 150,000 distinct CDR3 sequences, less than 60% of which show up once; roughly 3.2% is in the top ten. Sequenced patients had shown CD8+CD57+ cell expansion by flow cytometry. Sequencing was performed on sorted CD4+, CD8+, or CD8+CD57+ T cells (not recorded which) from PBMCs. These receptor sequences come from a human donor with aplastic anemia.

To note about this clonotype: Given a much more abundant clone one base away, this may be a read error. This likely comes from a read error, as the CDR3 has no conserved phenylalanine or tryptophan at its end. The chain is built from TRBV2 and TRBJ2-5; TRBD2 aligns across 8 bases. In germline, CDR1 is SNHLY, CDR2 FYNNEI. The CDR3 runs 16 residues. The ends lost 7 bases at V and 7 bases at J; junction bases unmatched: 17. CDR3 region: CASTRPRGGMVGTQYL. The CDR3 DNA is TGTGCCAGCACGAGGCCTCGGGGGGGTATGGTAGGGACCCAGTACCTC.

The chain combines TRBV3-1 with TRBJ2-6; 11 nucleotides align to TRBD2. V lost 1 base and J lost 0; bases outside the gene matches: 2. Germline V gene sequence: CDR1 LGHDT, CDR2 YNNKEL (reference sequence). This CDR3 is built from 18 residues. The CDR3 loop is CASSQVAGGYSGANVLTF. CDR3 nucleotide sequence: TGTGCCAGCAGCCAAGTAGCGGGGGGGTACTCTGGGGCCAACGTCCTGACTTTC. Variable domain in full (rest from reference TRBV3-1 and TRBJ2-6): DTAVSQTPKYLVTQMGNDKSIKCEQNLGHDTMYWYKQDSKKFLKIMFSYNNKELIINETVPNRFSPKSPDKAHLNLHINSLELGDSAVYFCASSQVAGGYSGANVLTFGAGSRLTVL.

This clonotype was seen ten or more times. This chain uses TRBV19 with TRBJ2-3; weak D call: TRBD2 (5 bases). The germline V and J ends were trimmed by 5 bases and 6 bases, with 24 bases remaining between them. This CDR3 contains 17 residues. Germline values: CDR1 LNHDA, CDR2 SQIVND (reference sequence). The CDR3 is CASSPRIWQTRGDTQYF. CDR3 nucleotides: TGTGCCAGTAGTCCAAGGATATGGCAGACCAGAGGGGATACGCAGTATTTT.